This record covers a single TCR beta chain. This entry belongs to a study of control samples from healthy donors and cancer patients. The CDR3 spans 20 residues. Germline V CDR1 and CDR2: PRHDT, FYEKMQ (reference sequence). The J segment lost 2 bases and the V segment lost 1 base, leaving 18 bases of the junction unmatched. Libraries were prepared by immunoSEQ multiplex PCR; TCRdb keeps only in-frame clonotypes and omits some of them. The table lists about 100,000 clones, roughly nine tenths of them singletons. This receptor was identified in a woman between 50 and 59 years old in good health. The chain links TRBV13 to TRBJ2-3; 7 bases are a match to TRBD2. The source material was blood. DNA of the CDR3: TGTGCCAGCAGCTTAGAGGCTAGCGGATTATTTCGGGGATTCACAGATACGCAGTATTTT. Translation gives CASSLEASGLFRGFTDTQYF. Supplemented by reference TRBV13 and TRBJ2-3, the full variable domain reads AAGVIQSPRHLIKEKRETATLKCYPIPRHDTVYWYQQGPGQDPQFLISFYEKMQSDKGSIPDRFSAQQFSDYHSELNMSSLELGDSALYFCASSLEASGLFRGFTDTQYFGPGTRLTVL.